These T cell receptor beta chains were read from a single sample in a study of PD-L1 blockade in urothelial cancer. Repertoires were generated with immunoSEQ multiplex PCR, while TCRdb's copy carries only in-frame clones and drops some. This repertoire shows tens of thousands of clones, around 90% found once; its top ten account for roughly 0.8%. Here the sequenced sample was PBMCs, taken around atezolizumab (anti-PD-L1) treatment. The receptor source for this set is a woman older than 75 with urothelial cancer. Both conserved end residues are part of each CDR3. The D gene is left open where the match is weak. Not all rows give a size; the values are once, few, many and, for expanded clones, a class.

J gene,V gene,clone size,D gene,CDR3 protein,CDR3 DNA
TRBJ2-7,TRBV19,.,.,CASSNGQMANEQYF,TGTGCCAGTAGTAACGGACAGATGGCAAACGAGCAGTACTTC
TRBJ1-5,TRBV10-3,.,.,CAISESTRPQHF,TGTGCCATCAGTGAGTCTACTCGGCCCCAGCATTTT
TRBJ1-5,TRBV2,.,.,CASRPMTASNQPQHF,TGTGCCAGCAGACCTATGACTGCTAGCAATCAGCCCCAGCATTTT
TRBJ1-3,TRBV30,.,.,CAWSGGSSGNTIYF,TGTGCCTGGAGTGGAGGCAGCTCTGGAAACACCATATATTTT
TRBJ1-1,TRBV30,.,.,CAWRGQGPTEAFF,TGTGCCTGGAGGGGGCAGGGGCCCACTGAAGCTTTCTTT
TRBJ1-1,TRBV5-8,.,TRBD1,CASSSQGAGAEAFF,TGTGCCAGCAGTTCTCAGGGGGCGGGGGCTGAAGCTTTCTTT
TRBJ1-1,TRBV5-1,.,.,CASRWSSENTEAFF,TGCGCCAGCAGATGGTCGTCAGAGAACACTGAAGCTTTCTTT
TRBJ1-2,TRBV5-5,.,TRBD1,CASSFWTGYGYTF,TGTGCCAGCAGCTTTTGGACAGGCTATGGCTACACCTTC
TRBJ2-7,TRBV2,.,.,CASNPVDSLDEQYF,TGTGCCAGCAACCCGGTGGACAGCCTAGATGAGCAGTACTTC
TRBJ2-2,TRBV29-1,.,TRBD2,CSVALAGGDGELFF,TGCAGCGTTGCCCTAGCGGGAGGAGACGGGGAGCTGTTTTTT
TRBJ1-1,TRBV27,.,TRBD1,CASSLGTGGGTEAFF,TGTGCCAGCAGTTTAGGGACAGGGGGGGGAACTGAAGCTTTCTTT
TRBJ1-2,TRBV18,few,.,CASSPQWGNYGYTF,TGTGCCAGCTCACCCCAGTGGGGCAACTATGGCTACACCTTC
TRBJ2-2,TRBV5-6,once,.,CASSWGDRNTGELFF,TGTGCCAGCAGCTGGGGGGACAGGAACACCGGGGAGCTGTTTTTT
TRBJ1-1,TRBV7-2,.,.,CASSQGVMNTEAFF,TGTGCCAGCAGCCAAGGGGTGATGAACACTGAAGCTTTCTTT
TRBJ2-2,TRBV2,.,.,CASSTGRGTGELFF,TGTGCCAGCAGTACGGGGAGAGGGACCGGGGAGCTGTTTTTT
TRBJ1-2,TRBV5-4,.,TRBD1,CASSLVLHGQGADYGYTF,TGTGCCAGCAGCTTGGTCCTTCATGGACAGGGGGCGGACTATGGCTACACCTTC
TRBJ1-2,TRBV27,.,TRBD1,CASSLKEGAYGYTF,TGTGCCAGCAGTTTAAAGGAGGGGGCGTATGGCTACACCTTC
TRBJ2-3,TRBV11-2,.,TRBD2,CASSLDLAGVPSTDTQYF,TGTGCCAGCAGCTTAGATCTAGCGGGAGTACCTAGCACAGATACGCAGTATTTT
TRBJ2-7,TRBV5-6,.,TRBD1,CASSHRDRGDEQYF,TGTGCCAGCAGCCACCGGGACAGGGGGGACGAGCAGTACTTC
TRBJ2-7,TRBV5-4,.,.,CASSFRDSYEQYF,TGTGCCAGCAGCTTCCGGGACTCCTACGAGCAGTACTTC
TRBJ2-1,TRBV5-1,few,.,CASSSTGWAYNEQFF,TGCGCCAGCAGCTCAACAGGGTGGGCCTACAATGAGCAGTTCTTC
TRBJ1-2,TRBV27,.,.,CASSSGGGLINYGYTF,TGTGCCAGCAGTTCGGGGGGTGGGCTTATTAACTATGGCTACACCTTC
TRBJ1-1,TRBV19,.,TRBD1,CASSIQGARKTEAFF,TGTGCCAGTAGTATCCAGGGGGCAAGAAAAACTGAAGCTTTCTTT
TRBJ2-7,TRBV6-5,.,TRBD2,CASSYGAGGPEEQYF,TGTGCCAGCAGTTACGGAGCGGGAGGTCCTGAGGAGCAGTACTTC
TRBJ2-3,TRBV9,few,.,CASSVLGGTDTQYF,TGTGCCAGCAGCGTTTTGGGCGGCACAGATACGCAGTATTTT
TRBJ1-1,TRBV11-2,.,.,CASSIRGGASKTEAFF,TGTGCCAGCAGTATCAGAGGGGGGGCCTCGAAGACTGAAGCTTTCTTT
TRBJ1-2,TRBV2,.,.,CASSSPTGRVLTNYGYTF,TGTGCCAGCAGTTCCCCAACAGGGAGGGTCTTAACTAACTATGGCTACACCTTC
TRBJ2-7,TRBV5-4,.,TRBD2,CASSLRLAEPYF,TGTGCCAGCAGCCTCAGACTAGCCGAACCGTACTTC
TRBJ1-1,TRBV9,.,.,CASSVEAGGTEAFF,TGTGCCAGCAGCGTAGAGGCCGGGGGCACTGAAGCTTTCTTT
TRBJ2-5,TRBV30,once,TRBD2,CAWVAGVQETQYF,TGTGCCTGGGTAGCGGGAGTTCAAGAGACCCAGTACTTC
TRBJ1-1,TRBV6-1,.,TRBD1,CAVSRTGVLGTEAFF,TGTGCCGTCTCTAGGACAGGAGTCCTGGGGACTGAAGCTTTCTTT
TRBJ1-2,TRBV20-1,once,.,CSASQGFVYTF,TGCAGTGCTAGTCAGGGATTCGTCTACACCTTC